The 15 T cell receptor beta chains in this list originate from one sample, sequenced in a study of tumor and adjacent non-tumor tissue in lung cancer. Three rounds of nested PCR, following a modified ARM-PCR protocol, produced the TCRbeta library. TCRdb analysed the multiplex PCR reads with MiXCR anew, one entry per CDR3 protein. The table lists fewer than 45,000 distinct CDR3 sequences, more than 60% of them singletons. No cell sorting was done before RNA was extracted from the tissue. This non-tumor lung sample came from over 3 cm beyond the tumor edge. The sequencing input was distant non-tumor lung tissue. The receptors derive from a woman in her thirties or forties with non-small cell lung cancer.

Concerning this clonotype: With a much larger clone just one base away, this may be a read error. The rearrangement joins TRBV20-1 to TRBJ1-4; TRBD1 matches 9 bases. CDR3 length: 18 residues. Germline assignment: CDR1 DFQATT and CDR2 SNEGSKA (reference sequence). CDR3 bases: TGCAGTGCTGAGCCTGCCGGGACAGGGTATGCAACTAATGAAAAACTGCTTTTT. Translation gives CSAEPAGTGYATNEKLLF.

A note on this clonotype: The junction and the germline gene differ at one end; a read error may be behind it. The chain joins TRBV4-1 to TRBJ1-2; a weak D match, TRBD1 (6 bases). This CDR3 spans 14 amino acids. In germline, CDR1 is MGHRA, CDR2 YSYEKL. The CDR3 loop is CANIQVRGLGGYTF. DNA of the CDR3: TGCGCCAACATCCAGGTCAGGGGATTAGGCGGCTACACCTTT.

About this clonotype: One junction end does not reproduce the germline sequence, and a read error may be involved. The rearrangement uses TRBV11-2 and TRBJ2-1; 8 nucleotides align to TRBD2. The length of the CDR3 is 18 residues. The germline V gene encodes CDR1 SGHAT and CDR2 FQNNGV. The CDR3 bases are TGTGCCAGGAGCTCGCGCATCGTAACTTGCGGGGGGCTAAGGGAGCAGTTCTTC. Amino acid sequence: CARSSRIVTCGGLREQFF. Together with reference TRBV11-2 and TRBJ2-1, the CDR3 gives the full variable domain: EAGVAQSPRYKIIEKRQSVAFWCNPISGHATLYWYQQILGQGPKLLIQFQNNGVVDDSQLPKDRFSAERLKGVDSTLKIQPAKLEDSAVYLCARSSRIVTCGGLREQFFGPGTRLTVL.

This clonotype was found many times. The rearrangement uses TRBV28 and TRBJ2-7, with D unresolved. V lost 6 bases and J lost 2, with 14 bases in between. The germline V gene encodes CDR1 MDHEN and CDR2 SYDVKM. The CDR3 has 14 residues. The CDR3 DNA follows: TGTGCCAGCAGGTCCTCTGAAGTGCCCTACGAGCAGTACTTC. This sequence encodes CASRSSEVPYEQYF.

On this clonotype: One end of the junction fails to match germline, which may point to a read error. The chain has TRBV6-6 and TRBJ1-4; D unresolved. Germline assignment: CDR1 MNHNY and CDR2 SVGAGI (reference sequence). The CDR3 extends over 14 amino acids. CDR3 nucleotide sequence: TGTGACAGCAGTCCCCCGGCTGGTAATGAAAAACTGTTTTTT. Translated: CDSSPPAGNEKLFF.

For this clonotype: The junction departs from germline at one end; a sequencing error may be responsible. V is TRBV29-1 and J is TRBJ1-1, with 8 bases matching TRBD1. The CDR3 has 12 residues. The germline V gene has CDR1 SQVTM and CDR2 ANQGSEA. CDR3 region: CSAGTGNTEAIF. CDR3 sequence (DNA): TGCAGCGCTGGGACAGGAAACACTGAAGCTATCTTT. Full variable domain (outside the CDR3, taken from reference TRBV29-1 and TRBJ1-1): SAVISQKPSRDICQRGTSLTIQCQVDSQVTMMFWYRQQPGQSLTLIATANQGSEATYESGFVIDKFPISRPNLTFSTLTVSNMSPEDSSIYLCSAGTGNTEAIFGQGTRLTVV.

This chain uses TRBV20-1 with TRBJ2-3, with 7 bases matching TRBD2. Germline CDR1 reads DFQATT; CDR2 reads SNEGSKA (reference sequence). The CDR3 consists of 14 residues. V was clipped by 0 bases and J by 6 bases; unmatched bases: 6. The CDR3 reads CSAREGGVRDTQYF. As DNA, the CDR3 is TGCAGTGCTAGAGAGGGGGGGGTTAGGGATACGCAGTATTTT.

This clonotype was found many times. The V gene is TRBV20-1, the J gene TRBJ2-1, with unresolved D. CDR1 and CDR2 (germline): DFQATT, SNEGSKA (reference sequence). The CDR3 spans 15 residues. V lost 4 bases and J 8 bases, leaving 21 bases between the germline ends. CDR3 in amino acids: CSAKRLGGGPHEQFF. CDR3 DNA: TGCAGTGCTAAAAGGTTGGGCGGCGGTCCCCATGAGCAGTTCTTC.

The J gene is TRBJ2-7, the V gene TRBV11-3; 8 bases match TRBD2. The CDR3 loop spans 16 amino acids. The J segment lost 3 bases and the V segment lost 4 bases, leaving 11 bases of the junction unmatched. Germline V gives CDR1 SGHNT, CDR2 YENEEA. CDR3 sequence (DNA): TGTGCCAGCAGCTCCTCTCGTCGGGGGGGGAACTACGAGCAGTACTTC. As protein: CASSSSRRGGNYEQYF.

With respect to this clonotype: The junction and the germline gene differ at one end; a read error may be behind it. For the CDR3, the DNA is TGCGGTGCTAGTGTGGGACGGGATAATTCACCCCCCCACTTT. It codes for CGASVGRDNSPPHF. V gene TRBV20-1 combines with J gene TRBJ1-6; D may be TRBD1 (5 bases). Germline loops: CDR1 DFQATT, CDR2 SNEGSKA (reference sequence). CDR3 length: 14 residues.

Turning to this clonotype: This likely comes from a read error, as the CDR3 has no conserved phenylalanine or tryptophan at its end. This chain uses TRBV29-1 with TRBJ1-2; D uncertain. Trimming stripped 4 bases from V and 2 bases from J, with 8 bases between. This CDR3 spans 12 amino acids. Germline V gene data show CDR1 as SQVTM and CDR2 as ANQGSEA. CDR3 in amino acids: CSVVKRNYGYTI. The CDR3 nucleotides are TGCAGCGTTGTTAAAAGGAACTATGGCTACACCATC.

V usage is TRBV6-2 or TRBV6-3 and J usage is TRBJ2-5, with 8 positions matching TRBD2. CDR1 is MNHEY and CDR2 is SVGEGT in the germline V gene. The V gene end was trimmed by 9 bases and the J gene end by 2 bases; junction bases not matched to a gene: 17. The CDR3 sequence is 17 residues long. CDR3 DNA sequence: TGTGCCAGGAGCTACAATATCGAGCGGGGGCGACAAGAGACCCAGTACTTC. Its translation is CARSYNIERGRQETQYF.

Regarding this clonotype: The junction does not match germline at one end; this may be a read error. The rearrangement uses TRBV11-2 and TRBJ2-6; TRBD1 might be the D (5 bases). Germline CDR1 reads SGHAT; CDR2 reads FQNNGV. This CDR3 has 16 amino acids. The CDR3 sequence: CAGSWSDLSGANVLTF. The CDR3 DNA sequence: TGTGCCGGCAGCTGGTCAGACCTCTCTGGGGCCAATGTCCTGACTTTT. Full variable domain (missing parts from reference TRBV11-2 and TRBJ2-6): EAGVAQSPRYKIIEKRQSVAFWCNPISGHATLYWYQQILGQGPKLLIQFQNNGVVDDSQLPKDRFSAERLKGVDSTLKIQPAKLEDSAVYLCAGSWSDLSGANVLTFGAGSRLTVL.

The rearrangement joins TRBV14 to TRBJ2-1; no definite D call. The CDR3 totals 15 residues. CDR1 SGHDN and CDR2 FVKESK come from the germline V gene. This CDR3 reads CVSSQDLGAFDEQFF. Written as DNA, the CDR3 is TGTGTCAGTAGCCAAGATCTTGGAGCTTTCGATGAGCAGTTCTTC.

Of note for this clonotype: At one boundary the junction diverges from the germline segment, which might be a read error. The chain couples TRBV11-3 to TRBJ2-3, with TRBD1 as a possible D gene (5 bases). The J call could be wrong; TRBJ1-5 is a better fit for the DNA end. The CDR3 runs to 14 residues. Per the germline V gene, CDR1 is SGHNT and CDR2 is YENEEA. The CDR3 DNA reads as TGTGTCAGCAGCCCAAGTCAGGGCACAGATACGCAGCATTTT. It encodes CVSSPSQGTDTQHF.